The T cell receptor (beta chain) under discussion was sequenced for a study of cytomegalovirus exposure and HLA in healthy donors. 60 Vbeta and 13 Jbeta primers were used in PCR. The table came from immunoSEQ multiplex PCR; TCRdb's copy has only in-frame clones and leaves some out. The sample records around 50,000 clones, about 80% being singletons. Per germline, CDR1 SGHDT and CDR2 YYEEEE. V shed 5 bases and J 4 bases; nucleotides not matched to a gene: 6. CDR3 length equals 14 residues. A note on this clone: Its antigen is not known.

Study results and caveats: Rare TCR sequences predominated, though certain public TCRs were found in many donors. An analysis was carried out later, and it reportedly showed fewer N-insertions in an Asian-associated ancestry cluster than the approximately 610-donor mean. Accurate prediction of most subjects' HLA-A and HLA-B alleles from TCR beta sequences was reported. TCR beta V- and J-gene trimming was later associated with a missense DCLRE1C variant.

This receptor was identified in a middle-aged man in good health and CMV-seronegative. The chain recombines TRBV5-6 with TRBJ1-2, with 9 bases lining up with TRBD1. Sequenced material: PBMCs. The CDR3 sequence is CASSKNRGPYGYTF. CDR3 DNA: TGTGCCAGCAGTAAAAACAGGGGGCCCTATGGCTACACCTTC.